This T cell receptor beta chain emerged from a study of shared clonotypes between healthy human individuals. General study results and limits: Rarefaction revealed incomplete sorted-subset sequencing despite large depth. Only blood was sampled; tissue repertoires likely differ. Donor clonotype sharing was expected to depend on sequencing depth.

Details on this clone: As yet, its antigen is unknown.

Authors' analysis steps: Junction-only immunoSEQ data arrived without quality scores, meaning filtering differed. Assay used: immunoSEQ multiplex PCR; TCRdb lists only in-frame clones, some missing. V, J and clone size are taken as reported in that table, and D and trimming were inferred from the DNA itself. The sample consists of 950,000 to 1,300,000 clones, about 75% of them appearing once. Sequenced input: memory CD4+ T cells sorted from blood. The sample's subset: CD45RA-negative fraction. This TCR came from a man aged 18 to 35 in good health.

The CDR3 loop is CASSGGSGTDTQYF. CDR3 nucleotides: TGTGCCAGCAGCGGGGGAAGCGGCACAGATACGCAGTATTTT. The chain uses TRBV7-2 and TRBJ2-3, with D perhaps matching TRBD1 or TRBD2 (5 bases each). Deletions cut 5 bases from V and 1 base from J, with 10 bases between. Germline V gene lookup returns CDR1 SGHTA and CDR2 FQGNSA. This CDR3 contains 14 residues.